Sequencing of this T cell receptor (beta chain) was carried out in a study of Graves' ophthalmopathy and Graves' hyperthyroidism. The CDR3 runs 14 residues. The germline V gene encodes CDR1 SEHNR and CDR2 FQNEAQ (reference sequence). V was pared by 1 base and J by 1 base, with 7 bases between. Amplification of TCR beta CDR3 regions used RNA transcripts. The authors performed first-round RT-PCR with HTBI primers and then a second-round multiplex PCR. TCRdb redid the calling of the multiplex PCR reads with MiXCR, one entry per CDR3 protein. The sample lists 300,000 to 500,000 distinct CDR3 sequences, 15% occurring once. This clonotype was recorded many times. Stable hyperthyroidism was defined by absence of ophthalmopathy within 18 months of follow-up. The diagnosis was founded upon clinical symptoms, serum thyroxine, TRAb, thyroid ultrasound and orbital computed tomography.

The sample consisted of peripheral blood. The chain couples TRBV7-9 to TRBJ1-1; no reliable D call. The clonotype was recovered from a woman aged 18 to 35 with stable Graves' hyperthyroidism. CDR3 sequence (DNA): TGTGCCAGCAGCTTAGTTTCACAGAACACTGAAGCTTTCTTT. Protein product: CASSLVSQNTEAFF.